The rows below give T cell receptor beta chains drawn from one sample of a study of blood T cell repertoires in COVID-19. Some clones are missing from TCRdb's copy, which holds only in-frame ones; the method was immunoSEQ multiplex PCR. This table holds about 190,000 clones, around 79% found once. Material: peripheral blood. Receptors originate from a middle-aged man who had recovered from COVID-19. CDR3s include the opening cysteine and the closing phenylalanine or tryptophan. D genes are given only for firm matches. A clone size is listed for some rows: how often the clone was seen (once, few, many), or a class if it is expanded.

D gene: .
V gene: TRBV4-1
J gene: TRBJ1-1
clone size: .
CDR3 protein: CASSQGEGRWTEAFF
CDR3 DNA: TGCGCCAGCAGCCAAGGAGAGGGTCGATGGACTGAAGCTTTCTTT

D gene: TRBD1
V gene: TRBV5-8
J gene: TRBJ2-5
clone size: .
CDR3 protein: CASKLTGSQTQYF
CDR3 DNA: TGTGCCAGTAAACTGACAGGGTCGCAGACCCAGTACTTC

D gene: .
V gene: TRBV7-3
J gene: TRBJ2-5
clone size: .
CDR3 protein: CASSRGSQETQYF
CDR3 DNA: TGTGCCAGCAGCCGAGGGAGTCAAGAGACCCAGTACTTC

D gene: TRBD1
V gene: TRBV7-2
J gene: TRBJ1-5
clone size: .
CDR3 protein: CASSSGGSNQPQHF
CDR3 DNA: TGTGCCAGCAGCTCAGGGGGTAGCAATCAGCCCCAGCATTTT

D gene: TRBD2
V gene: TRBV2
J gene: TRBJ2-5
clone size: .
CDR3 protein: CASKRGLDEETQYF
CDR3 DNA: TGTGCCAGCAAGAGGGGACTAGACGAAGAGACCCAGTACTTC

D gene: TRBD1
V gene: TRBV27
J gene: TRBJ1-5
clone size: .
CDR3 protein: CASSSDRGDQPQHF
CDR3 DNA: TGTGCCAGCAGTTCAGACAGGGGCGATCAGCCCCAGCATTTT

D gene: TRBD1
V gene: TRBV10-3
J gene: TRBJ2-3
clone size: .
CDR3 protein: CAISGRDRGLDTQYF
CDR3 DNA: TGTGCCATCAGTGGGAGGGACAGGGGGCTTGATACGCAGTATTTT

D gene: .
V gene: TRBV5-4
J gene: TRBJ1-1
clone size: .
CDR3 protein: CASSLDRVEAFF
CDR3 DNA: TGTGCCAGCAGCTTGGATCGGGTTGAGGCTTTCTTT

D gene: .
V gene: TRBV5-6
J gene: TRBJ2-2
clone size: .
CDR3 protein: CASSFRTPEAGELFF
CDR3 DNA: TGTGCCAGCAGCTTCCGGACCCCGGAGGCCGGGGAGCTGTTTTTT

D gene: TRBD1
V gene: TRBV19
J gene: TRBJ1-2
clone size: once
CDR3 protein: CASSINRDRGDGYTF
CDR3 DNA: TGTGCCAGTAGTATTAATAGAGACAGGGGAGATGGCTACACCTTC

D gene: TRBD1
V gene: TRBV11-2
J gene: TRBJ2-7
clone size: .
CDR3 protein: CASSRLTGTGDYEQYF
CDR3 DNA: TGTGCCAGCAGCCGCCTGACTGGGACAGGGGACTACGAGCAGTACTTC

D gene: .
V gene: TRBV5-1
J gene: TRBJ1-1
clone size: .
CDR3 protein: CASSSIPPGQNTEAFF
CDR3 DNA: TGCGCCAGCAGCTCAATTCCTCCGGGACAAAACACTGAAGCTTTCTTT

D gene: .
V gene: TRBV19
J gene: TRBJ2-6
clone size: .
CDR3 protein: CASSTTVSGANVLTF
CDR3 DNA: TGTGCCAGTAGCACAACAGTCTCTGGGGCCAACGTCCTGACTTTC

D gene: .
V gene: TRBV10-3
J gene: TRBJ1-1
clone size: .
CDR3 protein: CAISDTQNTEAFF
CDR3 DNA: TGTGCCATCAGTGATACACAGAACACTGAAGCTTTCTTT

D gene: .
V gene: TRBV5-1
J gene: TRBJ1-6
clone size: once
CDR3 protein: CASSLVGAANSPLHF
CDR3 DNA: TGCGCCAGCAGCTTGGTAGGGGCGGCTAATTCACCCCTCCACTTT

D gene: TRBD2
V gene: TRBV29-1
J gene: TRBJ2-1
clone size: .
CDR3 protein: CSVGPSGNEQFF
CDR3 DNA: TGCAGCGTTGGTCCTAGCGGAAATGAGCAGTTCTTC

D gene: .
V gene: TRBV19
J gene: TRBJ1-1
clone size: .
CDR3 protein: CASTLDRYTEAFF
CDR3 DNA: TGTGCCAGTACGCTCGACAGGTACACTGAAGCTTTCTTT

D gene: TRBD1
V gene: TRBV4-2
J gene: TRBJ1-1
clone size: .
CDR3 protein: CASSQDATGGAGTEAFF
CDR3 DNA: TGTGCCAGCAGCCAAGATGCGACAGGGGGCGCAGGCACTGAAGCTTTCTTT

D gene: TRBD1
V gene: TRBV10-3
J gene: TRBJ2-2
clone size: .
CDR3 protein: CAIRLPGQGYSGELFF
CDR3 DNA: TGTGCCATCAGGCTACCGGGACAGGGTTATTCCGGGGAGCTGTTTTTT

D gene: .
V gene: TRBV12-3/TRBV12-4
J gene: TRBJ2-1
clone size: .
CDR3 protein: CASSRGSYNEQFF
CDR3 DNA: TGTGCCAGCAGCCGGGGGTCCTACAATGAGCAGTTCTTC

D gene: TRBD1
V gene: TRBV2
J gene: TRBJ2-3
clone size: .
CDR3 protein: CASRGQGGTDTQYF
CDR3 DNA: TGTGCCAGCAGGGGACAGGGGGGCACAGATACGCAGTATTTT

D gene: .
V gene: TRBV15
J gene: TRBJ1-1
clone size: .
CDR3 protein: CATSRGRLNTEAFF
CDR3 DNA: TGTGCCACCAGCAGAGGGAGATTGAACACTGAAGCTTTCTTT

D gene: .
V gene: TRBV7-9
J gene: TRBJ1-2
clone size: few
CDR3 protein: CASSPQTVLLGYTF
CDR3 DNA: TGTGCCAGCAGCCCCCAGACAGTCCTTCTTGGCTACACCTTC

D gene: .
V gene: TRBV29-1
J gene: TRBJ1-4
clone size: .
CDR3 protein: CSVGTGSGEKLFF
CDR3 DNA: TGCAGCGTGGGTACAGGGTCGGGAGAAAAACTGTTTTTT

D gene: .
V gene: TRBV11-2
J gene: TRBJ2-1
clone size: .
CDR3 protein: CASSLELQSQFF
CDR3 DNA: TGTGCCAGCAGCTTAGAACTCCAATCTCAGTTCTTC

D gene: TRBD2
V gene: TRBV7-9
J gene: TRBJ2-1
clone size: .
CDR3 protein: CASSLGTSGSEANFF
CDR3 DNA: TGTGCCAGCAGCTTAGGGACTAGCGGGAGCGAAGCTAACTTCTTC

D gene: TRBD2
V gene: TRBV19
J gene: TRBJ2-7
clone size: .
CDR3 protein: CASSGTSGNEQYF
CDR3 DNA: TGTGCCAGTAGTGGGACTAGCGGGAACGAGCAGTACTTC

D gene: TRBD2
V gene: TRBV24-1
J gene: TRBJ2-1
clone size: .
CDR3 protein: CATRTSSGSGRYNEQFF
CDR3 DNA: TGTGCCACCAGGACTTCTAGCGGGAGCGGCCGCTACAATGAGCAGTTCTTC

D gene: TRBD1
V gene: TRBV10-2
J gene: TRBJ2-7
clone size: .
CDR3 protein: CASSDPGQASYEQYF
CDR3 DNA: TGCGCCAGCAGTGACCCGGGACAGGCCTCCTACGAGCAGTACTTC

D gene: TRBD1
V gene: TRBV29-1
J gene: TRBJ1-2
clone size: once
CDR3 protein: CSVVTGTGYTF
CDR3 DNA: TGCAGCGTGGTGACAGGGACAGGCTACACCTTC

D gene: .
V gene: TRBV11-2
J gene: TRBJ1-3
clone size: few
CDR3 protein: CASSLASSGNTIYF
CDR3 DNA: TGTGCCAGCAGCTTAGCCAGCTCTGGAAACACCATATATTTT

D gene: TRBD2
V gene: TRBV11-2
J gene: TRBJ2-3
clone size: few
CDR3 protein: CASSRLGLADTDTQYF
CDR3 DNA: TGTGCCAGCAGCCGCCTTGGACTAGCGGACACAGATACGCAGTATTTT

D gene: TRBD2
V gene: TRBV6-5
J gene: TRBJ2-3
clone size: .
CDR3 protein: CASSSRASGPTDTQYF
CDR3 DNA: TGTGCCAGCAGTTCCAGGGCTAGCGGGCCTACAGATACGCAGTATTTT

D gene: .
V gene: TRBV18
J gene: TRBJ1-5
clone size: .
CDR3 protein: CASSPERGPQHF
CDR3 DNA: TGTGCCAGCTCACCTGAAAGGGGACCCCAGCATTTT

D gene: .
V gene: TRBV7-8
J gene: TRBJ1-2
clone size: .
CDR3 protein: CASSLGQGRRGYTF
CDR3 DNA: TGTGCCAGCAGCTTAGGCCAGGGGAGACGGGGCTACACCTTC

D gene: .
V gene: TRBV7-2
J gene: TRBJ2-7
clone size: .
CDR3 protein: CASSLTGGGTYEQYF
CDR3 DNA: TGTGCCAGCAGCTTAACAGGGGGGGGAACCTACGAGCAGTACTTC

D gene: TRBD1
V gene: TRBV19
J gene: TRBJ1-4
clone size: .
CDR3 protein: CASSPWDRPLEKLFF
CDR3 DNA: TGTGCCAGTAGTCCCTGGGACAGACCGCTAGAAAAACTGTTTTTT

D gene: TRBD2
V gene: TRBV9
J gene: TRBJ2-7
clone size: .
CDR3 protein: CATRVETSGTYEQYF
CDR3 DNA: TGTGCCACCAGAGTCGAGACTAGCGGGACCTACGAGCAGTACTTC

D gene: TRBD2
V gene: TRBV6-5
J gene: TRBJ2-7
clone size: .
CDR3 protein: CASSYNIAGAFVQYF
CDR3 DNA: TGTGCCAGCAGTTACAATATAGCGGGAGCCTTCGTGCAGTACTTC

D gene: .
V gene: TRBV19
J gene: TRBJ1-2
clone size: .
CDR3 protein: CASSISGGGQSLGGYTF
CDR3 DNA: TGTGCCAGTAGTATTTCTGGCGGAGGTCAATCTTTGGGTGGCTACACCTTC